The 27 T cell receptor beta chains presented below share a single source sample, sequenced in a study of shared clonotypes between healthy human individuals. This table comes from immunoSEQ multiplex PCR, and its TCRdb copy is limited to in-frame clones, with some not included. The data show fewer than 700,000 clones, roughly four fifths seen once. The source material was PBMCs. Receptor source: a woman aged 40 to 49 in good health. Some clones in this sample may be carry-over from other donors' samples.

The gene calls are TRBV28 and TRBJ1-4, with TRBD1 matching 9 bases. Germline V gene sequence: CDR1 MDHEN, CDR2 SYDVKM. CDR3 size: 14 residues. The J segment lost 3 bases and the V segment lost 11 bases, leaving 7 bases of the junction unmatched. This CDR3 is CAGQQGASNEKLFF. The DNA for the CDR3 is TGTGCCGGCCAACAGGGGGCTTCTAATGAAAAACTGTTTTTT.

The genes are TRBV7-9 and TRBJ1-1; D unresolved. The CDR3 contains 13 residues. CDR1 and CDR2 from the germline V gene are SEHNR and FQNEAQ (reference sequence). V lost 3 bases to trimming and J lost 1 base, with 6 bases between them. CDR3 region: CASSFYANTEAFF. CDR3 coding DNA: TGTGCCAGCAGCTTTTACGCGAACACTGAAGCTTTCTTT. Full variable domain (missing parts from reference TRBV7-9 and TRBJ1-1): DTGVSQNPRHKITKRGQNVTFRCDPISEHNRLYWYRQTLGQGPEFLTYFQNEAQLEKSRLLSDRFSAERPKGSFSTLEIQRTEQGDSAMYLCASSFYANTEAFFGQGTRLTVV.

With regard to this clone: This is likely an artifact of a read error, given a far larger clone one base away. The chain carries TRBV5-4 and TRBJ2-3; 14 bases match TRBD2. The length of the CDR3 is 16 residues. The trim removed 3 bases at V and 6 bases at J, leaving 6 bases unmatched. The germline CDR1 and CDR2 sequences are SGHNT and YYREEE (reference sequence). The CDR3 is CASSSGLAGERDTQYF. The CDR3 DNA is TGTGCCAGCAGCTCGGGACTAGCGGGAGAGAGGGATACGCAGTATTTT.

The V and J genes are TRBV18 and TRBJ1-3; 7 bases agree with TRBD1. This CDR3 spans 16 amino acids. Trimming at V came to 3 bases and at J to 2 bases, leaving 7 bases not matched to a gene. Germline loops: CDR1 KGHSH, CDR2 LQKENI. The CDR3 region has the DNA TGTGCCAGCTCACCGACAGGGCGGGAAGCTGGAAACACCATATATTTT. Its protein is CASSPTGREAGNTIYF.

CDR3 in DNA: TGTGCCAGCAGTCACCCAGGGGGGTGGGAGACCCAGTACTTC. Its protein is CASSHPGGWETQYF. The chain joins TRBV6-5 to TRBJ2-5; D is perhaps TRBD1 (7 bases). The CDR3 has 14 residues. V shed 5 bases and J shed 5 bases, with 15 bases lying between them. Germline CDR1 and CDR2: MNHEY and SVGAGI.

The chain employs TRBV6-5 and TRBJ2-7; no reliable D call. This CDR3 comprises 15 residues. CDR1 and CDR2 from the germline V gene are MNHEY and SVGAGI. The ends were cut back, 2 bases at V and 0 bases at J, with 11 bases in the middle. This chain's CDR3 is CASSYVGRTSYEQYF. The CDR3, as DNA: TGTGCCAGCAGTTACGTCGGGCGGACCTCCTACGAGCAGTACTTC.

The V and J genes are TRBV4-1 and TRBJ2-2; TRBD2 aligns across 7 bases. Germline CDR1 and CDR2: MGHRA and YSYEKL. The CDR3 extends over 14 amino acids. The V gene end was trimmed by 4 bases and the J gene end by 5 bases; junction bases not matched to a gene: 4. CDR3 region: CASSLPGGTGELFF. The CDR3 DNA reads TGCGCCAGCAGCCTCCCGGGGGGAACCGGGGAGCTGTTTTTT.

CDR3 nucleotides: TGTGCCAGCAGCGATGGGGGCCTTTCACAGGGGCCGGCGCGGGAGCAGTACTTC. Translated, it gives CASSDGGLSQGPAREQYF. The chain carries TRBV5-4 and TRBJ2-7; the match to TRBD1 covers 7 bases. The CDR3 length is 18 residues. Germline CDR1 reads SGHNT; CDR2 reads YYREEE (reference sequence). V lost 4 bases to trimming and J lost 7 bases; unmatched junction nucleotides: 23. The complete variable domain, with remaining parts taken from reference TRBV5-4 and TRBJ2-7, reads ETGVTQSPTHLIKTRGQQVTLRCSSQSGHNTVSWYQQALGQGPQFIFQYYREEENGRGNFPPRFSGLQFPNYSSELNVNALELDDSALYLCASSDGGLSQGPAREQYFGPGTRLTVT.

This clone appeared a single time. This rearrangement joins TRBV10-3 to TRBJ2-3; D unresolved. Germline CDR1 reads ENHRY; CDR2 reads SYGVKD. The CDR3 runs 15 residues. V lost 3 bases and J lost 0, with 10 bases in between. This CDR3 reads CAISDGRVSTDTQYF. The CDR3, as DNA: TGTGCCATCAGTGACGGACGGGTAAGCACAGATACGCAGTATTTT.

The V call is TRBV6-5, the J call TRBJ2-5; 7 bases map to TRBD2. Germline trimming cut 8 bases from V and 0 bases from J; bases unmatched to any gene: 0. Per the germline V gene, CDR1 is MNHEY and CDR2 is SVGAGI. The CDR3 has 12 amino acids. DNA of the CDR3: TGTGCCAGCGGACTAGACCAAGAGACCCAGTACTTC. Encoded protein: CASGLDQETQYF.

This chain uses TRBV4-2 with TRBJ2-6; D might be TRBD2 (6 bases). CDR3 size: 16 residues. CDR1 and CDR2 (germline): LGHNA, YNFKEQ. The V and J ends lost 4 bases and 2 bases respectively, with 12 bases between them. The CDR3 reads CASSPSGGAGANVLTF. The CDR3 DNA reads TGTGCCAGCAGCCCCTCCGGAGGGGCTGGGGCCAACGTCCTGACTTTC.

The V gene is TRBV4-1, the J gene TRBJ1-1, with 8 bases matching TRBD1. Germline V gene data show CDR1 as MGHRA and CDR2 as YSYEKL. This CDR3 has 15 amino acids. Losses at the gene ends were 5 bases for V and 1 base for J; bases not matched to a gene: 6. CDR3 loop: CASSVGQGKNTEAFF. The CDR3 DNA reads TGCGCCAGCAGCGTAGGACAGGGAAAGAACACTGAAGCTTTCTTT.

The V gene is TRBV6-5, the J gene TRBJ2-7; D gene uncertain. Per germline, CDR1 MNHEY and CDR2 SVGAGI. The CDR3 has 14 amino acids. Trimming shortened V by 0 bases and J by 7 bases, and 13 bases separated the two germline ends. As DNA, the CDR3 is TGTGCCAGCAGTTACTCTAGGACCGCTCGGGAGCAGTACTTC. Amino acid sequence: CASSYSRTAREQYF.

The chain carries TRBV13 and TRBJ2-7, with D possibly being TRBD1 or TRBD2 (5 bases each). The V and J ends lost 5 bases and 2 bases respectively, with 19 bases between them. CDR1 and CDR2 (germline): PRHDT, FYEKMQ (reference sequence). This CDR3 region has 16 residues. The CDR3 sequence: CASSTKGPRSAYEQYF. The CDR3 DNA reads as TGTGCCAGCAGCACAAAGGGACCAAGGAGCGCCTACGAGCAGTACTTC.

This chain connects TRBV28 to TRBJ2-7, with 9 positions matching TRBD2. Trimming removed 5 bases from V and 2 bases from J; junction bases left unmatched: 10. The germline V gene encodes CDR1 MDHEN and CDR2 SYDVKM. The CDR3 has 16 amino acids. CDR3: CASSRRLAADTYEQYF. As DNA, the CDR3 is TGTGCCAGCAGTCGTCGACTAGCGGCGGATACCTACGAGCAGTACTTC.

On this clone itself: Other DNA sequences in the sample encode the same CDR3. V is TRBV7-2 and J is TRBJ1-5; D uncertain. Trimming stripped 1 base from V and 4 bases from J, with 5 bases between. The germline V gene encodes CDR1 SGHTA and CDR2 FQGNSA. This CDR3 region has 13 residues. CDR3 protein: CASSLGPNQPQHF. Here the CDR3 DNA reads TGTGCCAGCAGCTTAGGACCGAATCAGCCCCAGCATTTT.

The chain recombines TRBV6-1 with TRBJ2-5; a weak D match, TRBD2 (6 bases). The germline gives CDR1 MNHNS, CDR2 SASEGT. Between the trimmed V and J ends, which lost 7 bases and 5 bases, there was a span of 20 bases. This CDR3 region has 15 residues. DNA for the CDR3: TGTGCCAGCACCCAGACCCCCGGGACTTCGGAGACCCAGTACTTC. This gives the protein CASTQTPGTSETQYF.

The table lists this clone with a few counts. The gene calls are TRBV5-1 and TRBJ2-5; a possible D gene is TRBD1 (6 bases). V was pared by 4 bases and J by 2 bases, with 9 bases between. CDR1 is SGHRS and CDR2 is YFSETQ in the germline V gene. This CDR3 region has 13 residues. The CDR3 region is CASSGGQQETQYF. In nucleotides, the CDR3 is TGCGCCAGCAGCGGAGGACAGCAAGAGACCCAGTACTTC.

CDR3 sequence reads: CASSDPTGRNKTYEQYF. In DNA, the CDR3 is TGCGCCAGCAGTGACCCAACGGGACGAAACAAGACTTACGAGCAGTACTTC. The V gene is TRBV10-2, the J gene TRBJ2-7; D is tentatively TRBD1 or TRBD2 (5 bases each). V lost 3 bases to trimming and J lost 4 bases, with 22 bases between them. The CDR3 is 17 residues long. Per germline, CDR1 WSHSY and CDR2 SAAADI.

The table lists this clone with a count of one. Other DNA sequences within the sample encode an identical CDR3. This rearrangement joins TRBV20-1 to TRBJ2-5; no definite D call. Germline lookup yields CDR1 DFQATT and CDR2 SNEGSKA (reference sequence). The CDR3 length is 11 residues. V was trimmed by 1 base and J by 2 bases, leaving 2 bases between them. The DNA of the CDR3 is TGCAGTGCTAGAGCGCAAGAGACCCAGTACTTC. Amino acid sequence: CSARAQETQYF.

This chain links TRBV6-5 with TRBJ1-1; D gene uncertain. The CDR3 spans 14 residues. V lost 0 bases and J lost 4, with 9 bases in between. CDR1 and CDR2 (germline): MNHEY, SVGAGI. As DNA, the CDR3 is TGTGCCAGCAGTTACTCGAGTGGGATCACTGAAGCTTTCTTT. Translated, it gives CASSYSSGITEAFF.

This clone was detected a few times. V usage is TRBV21-1 and J usage is TRBJ2-3; the table's D call TRBD2 went unverified against the DNA. TRBV21-1 constitutes a pseudogene. CDR3 length: 14 residues. The CDR3: CASTPREGPDTQYF. The CDR3 DNA is TGTGCCAGCACCCCGAGGGAGGGCCCAGATACGCAGTATTTT.

In its sample, this clone was seen a few times. The chain has TRBV29-1 and TRBJ2-3; possibly TRBD1 for D (5 bases). The length of the CDR3 is 14 residues. The germline V gene has CDR1 SQVTM and CDR2 ANQGSEA. The germline V and J ends were trimmed by 7 bases and 2 bases, with 16 bases remaining between them. CDR3 DNA sequence: TGCAGCGCTTTACAGGAGCTTTACACAGATACGCAGTATTTT. Residues: CSALQELYTDTQYF.

A remark on this clone: A far bigger clonotype differs at one base, so this is likely a read error. The chain recombines TRBV2 with TRBJ2-7; 8 nucleotides match TRBD1. With 8 bases clipped from V and 6 bases from J, the junction kept 3 bases outside the gene matches. This CDR3 region has 11 residues. Germline CDR1 is SNHLY and CDR2 is FYNNEI. The CDR3 nucleotides are TGTGCCAGCGTCCAGGGGGCCGAGCAGTACTTC. Its protein product is CASVQGAEQYF.

The chain uses TRBV5-1 and TRBJ2-5; D remains ambiguous. This CDR3 spans 14 amino acids. Germline CDR1 reads SGHRS; CDR2 reads YFSETQ. V shed 0 bases and J shed 0 bases, with 6 bases lying between them. CDR3 in DNA: TGCGCCAGCAGCTTGGACCCGTACCAAGAGACCCAGTACTTC. Protein: CASSLDPYQETQYF.

J is TRBJ2-2 and V is TRBV5-4, with D uncertain. Germline V lookup: CDR1 SGHNT, CDR2 YYREEE (reference sequence). The ends were cut back, 3 bases at V and 0 bases at J, with 9 bases in the middle. This CDR3 comprises 15 residues. The CDR3 loop reads CASSWAVANTGELFF. CDR3 sequence (DNA): TGTGCCAGCAGCTGGGCAGTGGCGAACACCGGGGAGCTGTTTTTT. Full variable domain (remainder filled in from reference TRBV5-4 and TRBJ2-2): ETGVTQSPTHLIKTRGQQVTLRCSSQSGHNTVSWYQQALGQGPQFIFQYYREEENGRGNFPPRFSGLQFPNYSSELNVNALELDDSALYLCASSWAVANTGELFFGEGSRLTVL.

The chain carries TRBV30 and TRBJ2-7, with 8 positions matching TRBD1. CDR1 is GTSNPN and CDR2 is SVGIG in the germline V gene (reference sequence). CDR3 length: 12 amino acids. Trimming cost V 7 bases and J 4 bases; bases outside gene matches: 6. The CDR3 DNA follows: TGTGCCTCCCGGACAGGGAAATACGAGCAGTACTTC. It encodes CASRTGKYEQYF.